The 29 T cell receptor beta chains below were found in one sample sequenced in a study of cytomegalovirus exposure and HLA in healthy donors. Primers: 60 Vbeta forward and 13 Jbeta reverse. The assay was immunoSEQ multiplex PCR, and TCRdb's table has in-frame clones only and misses some. The data show about 160,000 clones, approximately 83% seen once. The sequenced sample consisted of PBMCs. The source of these receptors is a woman aged 18 to 35 in good health and CMV-seronegative.

The genes are TRBV5-1 and TRBJ1-2; 7 bases agree with TRBD1. Germline CDR1 is SGHRS and CDR2 is YFSETQ. The CDR3 has 16 amino acids. The ends lost 0 bases at V and 5 bases at J; junction bases unmatched: 10. The chain's CDR3 is CASSLGRWSTGYGYTF. DNA of the CDR3: TGCGCCAGCAGCTTGGGGCGATGGTCGACAGGGTATGGCTACACCTTC.

The chain employs TRBV5-6 and TRBJ1-2; TRBD1 is a possible D gene (6 bases). Looked up from germline, CDR1 is SGHDT and CDR2 is YYEEEE. The germline V and J ends were trimmed by 4 bases and 0 bases, with 10 bases remaining between them. This CDR3 has 14 residues. The CDR3 spells CASSLGQSNYGYTF. CDR3 nucleotides: TGTGCCAGCAGCCTCGGACAGTCTAACTATGGCTACACCTTC.

This chain links TRBV9 with TRBJ2-3; 10 positions agree with TRBD2. The CDR3 runs 15 residues. V shed 7 bases, J shed 1 base, and the junction held 6 bases outside the gene matches. Germline assignment: CDR1 SGDLS and CDR2 YYNGEE. As DNA, the CDR3 is TGTGCCAGCGGCCTTACTAGCGGGGGCACAGATACGCAGTATTTT. This translates into CASGLTSGGTDTQYF.

The chain joins TRBV11-3 to TRBJ2-7, with D tentatively TRBD1 (6 bases). The V end was cut by 4 bases, the J end by 3 bases, with 10 bases between. Per the germline V gene, CDR1 is SGHNT and CDR2 is YENEEA. The CDR3 totals 13 residues. CDR3 residues: CASSSQDSYEQYF. The CDR3 region has the DNA TGTGCCAGCAGCTCCCAGGACAGCTACGAGCAGTACTTC. The variable domain in full, with the rest retrieved from reference TRBV11-3 and TRBJ2-7, is EAGVVQSPRYKIIEKKQPVAFWCNPISGHNTLYWYLQNLGQGPELLIRYENEEAVDDSQLPKDRFSAERLKGVDSTLKIQPAELGDSAVYLCASSSQDSYEQYFGPGTRLTVT.

CDR3 DNA: TGTGCCAGTTACCGGGACAGGGCCTACGAGCAGTACTTC. Translated, it gives CASYRDRAYEQYF. The chain carries TRBV19 and TRBJ2-7; 9 bases map to TRBD1. The length of the CDR3 is 13 residues. V lost 8 bases and J lost 2; bases outside the gene matches: 4. The germline V gene encodes CDR1 LNHDA and CDR2 SQIVND (reference sequence).

This clone is a singleton in its sample. The genes are TRBV28 and TRBJ2-6; D possibly corresponds to TRBD1 (6 bases). From germline, CDR1 is MDHEN and CDR2 SYDVKM. V was trimmed by 2 bases and J by 2 bases, leaving 7 bases between them. The CDR3 consists of 15 residues. The CDR3 is CASSLRGTGANVLTF. The CDR3 DNA sequence: TGTGCCAGCAGTTTAAGGGGGACTGGGGCCAACGTCCTGACTTTC.

Of note for this clone: The sample holds other DNA sequences that translate to the same CDR3. V usage is TRBV27 and J usage is TRBJ2-3, with 8 positions matching TRBD2. The CDR3 contains 14 residues. The V gene end was trimmed by 10 bases and the J gene end by 2 bases; junction bases not matched to a gene: 8. Germline values: CDR1 MNHEY, CDR2 SMNVEV (reference sequence). The CDR3 sequence: CATAVAGPTDTQYF. CDR3 DNA: TGTGCCACCGCGGTAGCGGGGCCCACAGATACGCAGTATTTT.

V gene TRBV19 combines with J gene TRBJ2-3; no reliable D call. Deletions cut 7 bases from V and 0 bases from J, with 17 bases between. The CDR3 covers 16 residues. The germline V gene has CDR1 LNHDA and CDR2 SQIVND (reference sequence). The CDR3 is CASTPSTLSSTDTQYF. The CDR3 coding sequence is TGTGCCAGTACCCCTTCGACTCTAAGTAGCACAGATACGCAGTATTTT. Full variable domain (remainder filled in from reference TRBV19 and TRBJ2-3): DGGITQSPKYLFRKEGQNVTLSCEQNLNHDAMYWYRQDPGQGLRLIYYSQIVNDFQKGDIAEGYSVSREKKESFPLTVTSAQKNPTAFYLCASTPSTLSSTDTQYFGPGTRLTVL.

The chain couples TRBV7-9 to TRBJ1-1; possible D gene TRBD1, 5 bases. Germline V gene sequence: CDR1 SEHNR, CDR2 FQNEAQ (reference sequence). V was pared by 8 bases and J by 2 bases, with 6 bases between. This CDR3 is 11 amino acids long. DNA of the CDR3: TGTGCCAGCCAGGGAAACACTGAAGCTTTCTTT. Amino acid sequence: CASQGNTEAFF. The full variable domain, with the rest looked up from reference TRBV7-9 and TRBJ1-1, is DTGVSQNPRHKITKRGQNVTFRCDPISEHNRLYWYRQTLGQGPEFLTYFQNEAQLEKSRLLSDRFSAERPKGSFSTLEIQRTEQGDSAMYLCASQGNTEAFFGQGTRLTVV.

The V call is TRBV7-8, the J call TRBJ1-1; D is uncertain. V was clipped by 3 bases and J by 1 base, with 6 bases between them. Germline assignment: CDR1 SGHVS and CDR2 FQNEAQ. The CDR3 covers 13 residues. Here the CDR3 DNA reads TGTGCCAGCAGCTTCCTAACGAACACTGAAGCTTTCTTT. It specifies CASSFLTNTEAFF.

The V gene is TRBV5-4, the J gene TRBJ2-2, with 9 bases that match TRBD1. This CDR3 region has 16 residues. CDR1 SGHNT and CDR2 YYREEE come from the germline V gene (reference sequence). Germline trimming cut 4 bases from V and 7 bases from J; bases unmatched to any gene: 11. The CDR3 nucleotides read TGTGCCAGCAGCCCGGCTGGGACAGGGACCCTCGGGGAGCTGTTTTTT. Translated: CASSPAGTGTLGELFF.

This clone was seen more than once but under ten times. This chain joins TRBV20-1 and TRBJ2-7; a possible D gene is TRBD2 (5 bases). Germline V gives CDR1 DFQATT, CDR2 SNEGSKA (reference sequence). Trimming pared 5 bases from V and 5 bases from J, leaving 10 bases between. CDR3 length: 11 residues. The DNA for the CDR3 is TGCAGTGCTGGACTTAGGGACGAGCAGTACTTC. Amino acids: CSAGLRDEQYF.

The chain couples TRBV5-1 to TRBJ2-7, with 7 nucleotides matching TRBD1. Germline V gene sequence: CDR1 SGHRS, CDR2 YFSETQ. This CDR3 contains 14 residues. V lost 3 bases to trimming and J lost 6 bases; unmatched junction nucleotides: 9. The CDR3 reads CASSWGTVGTEQYF. CDR3 bases: TGCGCCAGCAGCTGGGGGACAGTCGGTACCGAGCAGTACTTC. The full variable domain, its missing parts supplied by reference TRBV5-1 and TRBJ2-7, is KAGVTQTPRYLIKTRGQQVTLSCSPISGHRSVSWYQQTPGQGLQFLFEYFSETQRNKGNFPGRFSGRQFSNSRSEMNVSTLELGDSALYLCASSWGTVGTEQYFGPGTRLTVT.

The chain combines TRBV5-1 with TRBJ2-7, with 8 bases matching TRBD2. CDR1 is SGHRS, CDR2 YFSETQ, per germline. Trimming at V came to 2 bases and at J to 6 bases, leaving 10 bases not matched to a gene. The CDR3 contains 15 residues. The chain's CDR3 is CASSFSGGTEGEQYF. For the CDR3, the DNA is TGCGCCAGCAGCTTTTCGGGGGGGACCGAGGGCGAGCAGTACTTC.

This chain connects TRBV6-6 to TRBJ1-6; D is possibly TRBD1 (6 bases). The germline V gene has CDR1 MNHNY and CDR2 SVGAGI (reference sequence). V shed 7 bases and J shed 7 bases, with 14 bases lying between them. The CDR3 sequence is 14 residues long. The CDR3 loop is CASIPGHGNSPLHF. The DNA for the CDR3 is TGTGCCAGCATCCCGGGACATGGAAATTCACCCCTCCACTTT.

This sequence joins TRBV7-9 and TRBJ2-1, with TRBD2 matching over 7 bases. The germline CDR1 and CDR2 sequences are SEHNR and FQNEAQ (reference sequence). CDR3 size: 17 residues. Trimming took 2 bases from V and 2 from J; bases not matched to a gene: 9. CDR3 region: CASSLKSASGTYNEQFF. The CDR3 DNA reads TGTGCCAGCAGCTTAAAGTCCGCTAGCGGTACCTACAATGAGCAGTTCTTC.

This clone was seen once. V and J are TRBV5-5 and TRBJ1-1, with D hard to call. The CDR3 extends over 14 amino acids. V lost 4 bases and J 0 bases, leaving 10 bases between the germline ends. Germline values: CDR1 SGHKS, CDR2 YYEKEE (reference sequence). CDR3 coding DNA: TGTGCCAGCAGCCGGGGAACAGTGAACACTGAAGCTTTCTTT. Protein: CASSRGTVNTEAFF.

The chain combines TRBV19 with TRBJ1-2; maybe TRBD1 (5 bases). Germline assignment: CDR1 LNHDA and CDR2 SQIVND (reference sequence). This CDR3 spans 12 amino acids. V dropped 6 bases and J dropped 11 bases, with 16 bases sitting between them. CDR3 in DNA: TGTGCCAGTAGCCCACGGGACGGGGGATACACCTTC. It translates to CASSPRDGGYTF.

CDR3 in amino acids: CASSRGPGTGELFF. DNA for the CDR3: TGCGCCAGCAGCCGAGGTCCCGGCACCGGGGAGCTGTTTTTT. This chain connects TRBV4-1 to TRBJ2-2; D is unclear. The CDR3 has 14 amino acids. The germline CDR1 and CDR2 sequences are MGHRA and YSYEKL. Between the trimmed V and J ends, which lost 4 bases and 4 bases, there was a span of 10 bases.

This clone is a singleton in its sample. The rearrangement uses TRBV28 and TRBJ1-1, with 8 bases aligning to TRBD1. Germline CDR1 and CDR2: MDHEN and SYDVKM. The CDR3 has 12 amino acids. The junction had 8 bases not matched to a gene; V was cut back by 6 bases and J by 11 bases. CDR3 DNA: TGTGCCAGCAGCACCACCGGACAGGGCGCTTTCTTT. Encoded protein: CASSTTGQGAFF.

The rearrangement joins TRBV11-2 to TRBJ1-2; a possible D gene is TRBD1 (6 bases). This CDR3 is 14 amino acids long. V was shortened by 0 bases and J by 7 bases, with 12 bases between the two germline ends. In germline, CDR1 is SGHAT, CDR2 FQNNGV. CDR3 coding DNA: TGTGCCAGCAGCTTAGATGGGGGCGCCGGTGGCTACACCTTC. It codes for CASSLDGGAGGYTF.

The rearrangement links TRBV9 to TRBJ1-1; possibly TRBD1 for D (6 bases). Trimming shortened V by 2 bases and J by 1 base, and 12 bases separated the two germline ends. Germline V gene sequence: CDR1 SGDLS, CDR2 YYNGEE. There are 15 residues in the CDR3. The CDR3 is CASSVTKTGNTEAFF. Written as DNA, the CDR3 is TGTGCCAGCAGCGTGACCAAGACAGGGAACACTGAAGCTTTCTTT. Based on the CDR3 plus reference TRBV9 and TRBJ1-1, the full variable domain is DSGVTQTPKHLITATGQRVTLRCSPRSGDLSVYWYQQSLDQGLQFLIQYYNGEERAKGNILERFSAQQFPDLHSELNLSSLELGDSALYFCASSVTKTGNTEAFFGQGTRLTVV.

This clone occurred once. The chain uses TRBV7-2 and TRBJ1-4; maybe TRBD1 (6 bases). The CDR3 has 14 residues. Germline loops: CDR1 SGHTA, CDR2 FQGNSA. V was cut by 5 bases and J by 12 bases, with 19 bases left in between. CDR3 coding DNA: TGTGCCAGCAGCGGCCTGGGGGCAGGAGAAGAACTGTTTTTT. Amino acid sequence: CASSGLGAGEELFF.

V gene TRBV10-3 combines with J gene TRBJ1-5; D uncertain. CDR3 length: 13 amino acids. Germline values: CDR1 ENHRY, CDR2 SYGVKD. Trimming removed 4 bases from V and 4 bases from J, with 8 bases in between. Here the CDR3 DNA reads TGTGCCATCAGTGTGGAGGGAAATCAGCCCCAGCATTTT. It encodes CAISVEGNQPQHF.

V gene TRBV9 combines with J gene TRBJ2-3; TRBD2 matches at 12 bases. The CDR3 consists of 17 residues. Germline values: CDR1 SGDLS, CDR2 YYNGEE. Trimming at V came to 4 bases and at J to 2 bases, leaving 8 bases not matched to a gene. CDR3 nucleotide sequence: TGTGCCAGCAGCTCCGGACTAGCGGGGTTTTTCACAGATACGCAGTATTTT. Residues: CASSSGLAGFFTDTQYF. Drawing the rest from reference TRBV9 and TRBJ2-3, the complete variable domain is DSGVTQTPKHLITATGQRVTLRCSPRSGDLSVYWYQQSLDQGLQFLIQYYNGEERAKGNILERFSAQQFPDLHSELNLSSLELGDSALYFCASSSGLAGFFTDTQYFGPGTRLTVL.

The CDR3 coding sequence is TGTGCCAGCAGACCGGGACACACGACCGGGGAGCTGTTTTTT. Translating gives CASRPGHTTGELFF. The chain links TRBV27 to TRBJ2-2, with D maybe TRBD1 (6 bases). Trimming left V 6 bases short and J 5 bases short, with 13 bases between. Germline CDR1 is MNHEY and CDR2 is SMNVEV (reference sequence). The CDR3 is made up of 14 amino acids.

This chain uses TRBV28 with TRBJ1-1; no clear D. This CDR3 is 12 amino acids long. Germline-derived CDR1 and CDR2 are MDHEN and SYDVKM. Trimming removed 10 bases from V and 8 bases from J, with 17 bases in between. The CDR3 DNA reads TGTGCCACCACGTCCTGGGCAGCAGAAGCTTTCTTT. It translates to CATTSWAAEAFF.

The chain carries TRBV28 and TRBJ1-4; 7 positions agree with TRBD1. Germline CDR1 is MDHEN and CDR2 is SYDVKM. The J segment lost 8 bases and the V segment lost 7 bases, leaving 7 bases of the junction unmatched. The length of the CDR3 is 13 residues. The chain's CDR3 is CASNPGQREKLFF. Here the CDR3 DNA reads TGTGCCAGCAATCCGGGACAGAGAGAAAAACTGTTTTTT.

The J gene is TRBJ1-3, the V gene TRBV19, with 7 positions matching TRBD1. The CDR3 contains 15 residues. Germline trimming cut 3 bases from V and 2 bases from J; bases unmatched to any gene: 4. Germline CDR1 is LNHDA and CDR2 is SQIVND (reference sequence). The CDR3 protein is CASSIPQGAGNTIYF. In DNA form, the CDR3 reads TGTGCCAGTAGTATCCCTCAGGGGGCTGGAAACACCATATATTTT.